These 4 T cell receptor beta chains were sequenced from one sample in a study of identical twins. MiXCR was run by TCRdb on the 5' RACE reads, yielding one entry per CDR3 protein. Of 150,000 or so distinct CDR3 sequences listed, roughly 3.3% are singletons. The sequenced sample was memory T cells sorted from blood. Receptor source: a man between 18 and 35 years old in good health.

In its sample, this clonotype was seen many times. CDR3 coding DNA: TGTGCCAGCAGCTTAGCTTGGAAAGGGCGGGAGCAGTACTTC. This sequence encodes CASSLAWKGREQYF. J is TRBJ2-7 and V is TRBV7-2; no reliable D call. Germline values: CDR1 SGHTA, CDR2 FQGNSA. Trimming took off 0 bases at V and 7 bases at J, with 13 bases between the two ends. CDR3 length: 14 residues.

This clonotype was recorded many times. The rearrangement joins TRBV29-1 to TRBJ1-1; 7 bases agree with TRBD1. Germline V gene lookup returns CDR1 SQVTM and CDR2 ANQGSEA. This CDR3 comprises 14 residues. With 7 bases clipped from V and 1 base from J, the junction kept 9 bases outside the gene matches. For the CDR3, the DNA is TGCAGCGCCCAGAGACAGGGTGGGAACACTGAAGCTTTCTTT. This translates into CSAQRQGGNTEAFF.

This clonotype was seen more than once but under ten times. V gene TRBV11-1 combines with J gene TRBJ2-1; 9 positions agree with TRBD2. Losses at the gene ends were 2 bases for V and 3 bases for J; bases not matched to a gene: 5. Per the germline V gene, CDR1 is SGHAT and CDR2 is FQDESV (reference sequence). This CDR3 is 16 amino acids long. For the CDR3, the DNA is TGTGCCAGCAGCTTATTGGCGGGAGGGATCTACAATGAGCAGTTCTTC. Protein sequence: CASSLLAGGIYNEQFF.

This clonotype has ten or more counts. The chain recombines TRBV27 with TRBJ1-2; D gene ambiguous. The CDR3 runs 15 residues. V lost 3 bases, J lost 0 bases, and 11 bases lay in between. Germline CDR1 is MNHEY and CDR2 is SMNVEV (reference sequence). CDR3 bases: TGTGCCAGCAGTTTTATGGCCAAGCCTAACTATGGCTACACCTTC. Translation: CASSFMAKPNYGYTF.